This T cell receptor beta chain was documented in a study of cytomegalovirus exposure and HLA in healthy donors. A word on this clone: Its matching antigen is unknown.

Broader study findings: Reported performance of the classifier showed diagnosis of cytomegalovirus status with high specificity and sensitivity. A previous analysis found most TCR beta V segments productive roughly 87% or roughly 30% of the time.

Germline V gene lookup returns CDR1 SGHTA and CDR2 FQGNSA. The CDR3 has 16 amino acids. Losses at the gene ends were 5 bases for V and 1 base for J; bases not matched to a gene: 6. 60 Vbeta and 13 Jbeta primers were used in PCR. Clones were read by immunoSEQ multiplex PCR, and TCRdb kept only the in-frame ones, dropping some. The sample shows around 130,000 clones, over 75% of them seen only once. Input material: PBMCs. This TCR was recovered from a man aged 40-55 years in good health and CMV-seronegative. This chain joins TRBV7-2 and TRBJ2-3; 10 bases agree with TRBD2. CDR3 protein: CASSLGGTSGTDTQYF. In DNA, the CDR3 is TGTGCCAGCAGCCTAGGCGGGACTAGCGGCACAGATACGCAGTATTTT.